These 8 T cell receptor beta chains share one sample of origin, sequenced in a study of blood T cell repertoires in COVID-19 (TCRdb year 2020). The library was generated by the immunoSEQ multiplex PCR assay. The source is immuneACCESS, and TCRdb retained only in-frame sequences with V and J called. Part of the clones is not carried over; for the studies checked, unresolved V genes explain less than half of this, and the remainder is unexplained. The sample yields 110,000 to 150,000 clones; 85% were counted once. The ten largest make up 6.2% of the sample. Input material: PBMCs or T cells enriched from blood (not recorded which). The receptor source for this set is a woman aged 40 to 50 who had recovered from COVID-19.

The CDR3 nucleotides read TGTGCCACCAGTGATTCAGGGCCATCCTACGAGCAGTACTTC. Its protein is CATSDSGPSYEQYF. This chain connects TRBV24-1 to TRBJ2-7; D perhaps matches TRBD1 (5 bases). V was trimmed by 2 bases and J by 1 base, leaving 8 bases between them. Per the germline V gene, CDR1 is KGHDR and CDR2 is SFDVKD. CDR3 size: 14 residues.

This clone was seen just once. The chain links TRBV4-1 to TRBJ2-1; D is unresolved. Looked up from germline, CDR1 is MGHRA and CDR2 is YSYEKL. Between the trimmed V and J ends, which lost 2 bases and 0 bases, there was a span of 11 bases. The CDR3 extends over 16 amino acids. The CDR3 loop reads CASSQSASYSYNEQFF. DNA of the CDR3: TGCGCCAGCAGCCAAAGCGCATCATACTCCTACAATGAGCAGTTCTTC.

This clone was seen more than once but under ten times. The V gene is TRBV3-1 (or the pseudogene TRBV3-2), the J gene TRBJ2-7; 9 nucleotides align to TRBD2. The CDR3 sequence is 14 residues long. J lost 0 bases, V lost 6 bases, and 3 bases had no gene match. The germline V gene encodes CDR1 LGHDT and CDR2 YNNKEL (reference sequence). CDR3 loop: CASRGTSSSYEQYF. As DNA, the CDR3 is TGTGCCAGCAGGGGGACTAGCAGCTCCTACGAGCAGTACTTC.

This chain connects TRBV12-3 or TRBV12-4 to TRBJ1-2; D possibly corresponds to TRBD1 (6 bases). The V and J ends lost 4 bases and 4 bases respectively, with 10 bases between them. The CDR3 length is 13 residues. CDR3 DNA: TGTGCCAGCAGTTCTACAGGGATCTATGGCTACACCTTC. It specifies CASSSTGIYGYTF.

This sequence joins TRBV5-1 and TRBJ2-3, with D possibly being TRBD2 (5 bases). The V and J ends lost 1 base and 6 bases respectively, with 12 bases between them. The germline V gene encodes CDR1 SGHRS and CDR2 YFSETQ. The CDR3 runs 14 residues. The CDR3 DNA reads TGCGCCAGCAGCTTGAGGGCTAGCATGGATACGCAGTATTTT. Residues: CASSLRASMDTQYF.

The rearrangement joins TRBV29-1 to TRBJ2-7; D uncertain. CDR1 is SQVTM and CDR2 is ANQGSEA in the germline V gene. The V and J ends lost 0 bases and 5 bases respectively, with 11 bases between them. The CDR3 covers 13 residues. CDR3 DNA: TGCAGCGTTGAAGACACCCCCCTACACGAGCAGTACTTC. This sequence encodes CSVEDTPLHEQYF.

V and J are TRBV3-1 (or the pseudogene TRBV3-2) and TRBJ2-4; 10 bases are shared with TRBD2. V was pared by 5 bases and J by 0 bases, with 4 bases of the junction left unmatched. CDR3 length: 16 residues. Germline V gene data show CDR1 as LGHDT and CDR2 as YNNKEL (reference sequence). The CDR3, as DNA: TGTGCCAGCAGCAGGACTAGCGGTTTAGCCAAAAACATTCAGTACTTC. Encoded protein: CASSRTSGLAKNIQYF.

The V gene is TRBV27, the J gene TRBJ1-2; a weak D match, TRBD1 (6 bases). The CDR3 has 13 residues. Germline V gives CDR1 MNHEY, CDR2 SMNVEV (reference sequence). Trimming removed 5 bases from V and 7 bases from J, with 14 bases in between. The CDR3 bases are TGTGCCAGCAGTCCGAGGACAGCGTCTGGCTACACCTTC. Residues: CASSPRTASGYTF.